This T cell receptor (beta chain) was retrieved from a study of CD8 T cells in Susac syndrome. Random hexamers were used to reverse transcribe an amount of roughly 0.5 to 1 ug RNA. TCRdb re-called the immunoSEQ multiplex PCR reads through MiXCR, storing one row per CDR3 protein. Here the sample spans roughly 88,000 distinct CDR3 sequences, around 96% being singletons. Sequencing of TCR beta was carried out in blood CD8+ and CD4+ T cells. Germline CDR1 and CDR2: DFQATT and SNEGSKA (reference sequence). The CDR3 runs 14 residues. V lost 5 bases and J 8 bases, leaving 21 bases between the germline ends. J is TRBJ1-1 and V is TRBV20-1, with D uncertain. The receptor was isolated from a human donor with Susac syndrome. The sample taken for sequencing was CD8+ T cells from PBMCs. Written as DNA, the CDR3 is TGCAGTGCTGTGGTTGATCGTGGGCGCCCCGAAGCTTTCTTT. As protein: CSAVVDRGRPEAFF.